This T cell receptor (beta chain) originates from a study of CD8 T cells in Susac syndrome. V lost 5 bases, J lost 2 bases, and 6 bases stayed unmatched. The germline CDR1 and CDR2 sequences are SGDLS and YYNGEE. This CDR3 region has 15 residues. Reverse transcription of roughly 0.5 to 1 ug RNA was performed with random hexamers. An immunoSEQ multiplex PCR amplified TCR beta CDR3 over 54 Vbeta and 13 Jbeta. One entry per CDR3 protein, called by TCRdb with MiXCR from the immunoSEQ multiplex PCR reads. The sample holds approximately 150,000 distinct CDR3 sequences; around 96% are singletons and the top ten take around 0.12%. The multiple sclerosis controls consisted of treatment-naive patients with relapsing-remitting disease, either stable or active.

Sequencing was done on a sample of CD4+ T cells from PBMCs. The TCR sequence derives from a human donor with multiple sclerosis. The chain links TRBV9 to TRBJ2-1, with TRBD2 matching over 8 bases. CDR3 sequence reads: CASSRAGAPYNEQFF. DNA of the CDR3: TGTGCCAGCAGTCGAGCGGGAGCACCCTACAATGAGCAGTTCTTC.